These 18 T cell receptor beta chains originate from one sample sequenced in a study of T cells in pancreatic ductal adenocarcinoma. Assay: immunoSEQ multiplex PCR; the TCRdb copy retains only in-frame clones and omits some. The data contain under 20,000 clones, 88% of them seen just once; the ten biggest clones take up 0.94%. No neoadjuvant therapy was given to the selected pancreatic ductal adenocarcinoma patients before their surgery. Source material: PBMCs. The receptors originated from a human donor with pancreatic ductal adenocarcinoma.

The J gene is TRBJ2-5, the V gene TRBV27; D might be TRBD2 (6 bases). The CDR3 totals 13 residues. CDR1 MNHEY and CDR2 SMNVEV come from the germline V gene (reference sequence). Trimming took 2 bases from V and 4 from J, leaving 8 bases between them. The CDR3 sequence is CASSLRRGETQYF. CDR3 bases: TGTGCCAGCAGTTTACGGAGGGGAGAGACCCAGTACTTC.

This chain links TRBV9 with TRBJ1-1; unclear D gene. Germline V lookup: CDR1 SGDLS, CDR2 YYNGEE. V shed 0 bases and J shed 1 base, with 10 bases lying between them. CDR3 length equals 15 residues. The CDR3 DNA is TGTGCCAGCAGCGTAGAAACAGAGAAGAACACTGAAGCTTTCTTT. Protein sequence: CASSVETEKNTEAFF. The variable domain in full, with the rest retrieved from reference TRBV9 and TRBJ1-1, is DSGVTQTPKHLITATGQRVTLRCSPRSGDLSVYWYQQSLDQGLQFLIQYYNGEERAKGNILERFSAQQFPDLHSELNLSSLELGDSALYFCASSVETEKNTEAFFGQGTRLTVV.

This chain links TRBV6-1 with TRBJ1-1, with unresolved D. Germline V gene data show CDR1 as MNHNS and CDR2 as SASEGT. Trimming removed 3 bases from V and 1 base from J, with 6 bases in between. The CDR3 extends over 13 amino acids. CDR3 sequence reads: CASSERENTEAFF. CDR3 DNA: TGTGCCAGCAGTGAGAGGGAGAACACTGAAGCTTTCTTT.

The chain combines TRBV11-3 with TRBJ1-1; D is ambiguous. V was trimmed by 1 base and J by 2 bases, leaving 5 bases between them. CDR3 length: 13 residues. Germline CDR1 reads SGHNT; CDR2 reads YENEEA. CDR3 nucleotide sequence: TGTGCCAGCAGCTTAGGCGGTAACACTGAAGCTTTCTTT. As protein: CASSLGGNTEAFF.

The chain uses TRBV28 and TRBJ1-5, with a weak D call TRBD1 (6 bases). Germline V gives CDR1 MDHEN, CDR2 SYDVKM. V gave up 6 bases and J gave up 5 bases, with 11 bases separating them. The CDR3 runs 13 residues. The CDR3 nucleotides are TGTGCCAGCAGGGTACAGGGCGATCAGCCCCAGCATTTT. This gives the protein CASRVQGDQPQHF.

V gene TRBV5-1 combines with J gene TRBJ1-2; 9 bases are a match to TRBD1. CDR3 length equals 15 residues. The trim removed 0 bases at V and 5 bases at J, leaving 5 bases unmatched. CDR1 and CDR2 from the germline V gene are SGHRS and YFSETQ. DNA of the CDR3: TGCGCCAGCAGCTTGGCTCTGGACAGGGGTTATGGCTACACCTTC. It codes for CASSLALDRGYGYTF.

The gene calls are TRBV28 and TRBJ1-2; a possible D gene is TRBD1 (6 bases). Trimming cost V 6 bases and J 6 bases, with 11 bases left between them. Germline CDR1 is MDHEN and CDR2 is SYDVKM. The CDR3 is 12 amino acids. CDR3 loop: CASRRTVDGYTF. The CDR3 DNA sequence: TGTGCCAGCAGGAGGACAGTTGATGGCTACACCTTC.

The chain combines TRBV14 with TRBJ2-7; maybe TRBD1 (5 bases). Germline V CDR1 and CDR2: SGHDN, FVKESK. There are 11 residues in the CDR3. V lost 5 bases to trimming and J lost 5 bases, with 7 bases between them. The CDR3 coding sequence is TGTGCCAGCAGCTACAGGAACGAGCAGTACTTC. Translated, it gives CASSYRNEQYF.

V gene TRBV27 combines with J gene TRBJ2-2; 8 nucleotides agree with TRBD2. The J segment lost 5 bases and the V segment lost 5 bases, leaving 10 bases of the junction unmatched. CDR3 length: 16 residues. Germline CDR1 and CDR2: MNHEY and SMNVEV (reference sequence). CDR3 loop: CASSPPNGGETGELFF. DNA of the CDR3: TGTGCCAGCAGTCCACCAAACGGGGGGGAAACCGGGGAGCTGTTTTTT.

V is TRBV6-5 and J is TRBJ2-7, with D possibly TRBD1 on 5 matching bases. From germline, CDR1 is MNHEY and CDR2 SVGAGI. Trimming removed 10 bases at V and 2 bases at J, with 12 bases between. The CDR3 length is 12 residues. The CDR3 here is CATETETYEQYF. The CDR3 nucleotides read TGTGCCACTGAGACAGAAACCTACGAGCAGTACTTC.

The chain recombines TRBV28 with TRBJ2-4; no clear D. Trimming shortened V by 2 bases and J by 10 bases, and 9 bases separated the two germline ends. Germline loops: CDR1 MDHEN, CDR2 SYDVKM. The length of the CDR3 is 12 residues. The CDR3 DNA sequence: TGTGCCAGCAGTTTAAAGAACGGTATTCAGTACTTC. Its protein is CASSLKNGIQYF.

This clone was recorded a few times. The chain joins TRBV2 to TRBJ1-6; 7 bases align to TRBD1. CDR1 is SNHLY and CDR2 is FYNNEI in the germline V gene. This CDR3 is 13 amino acids long. V lost 6 bases to trimming and J lost 4 bases; unmatched junction nucleotides: 0. The CDR3 protein is CASRGQYNSPLHF. CDR3 DNA: TGTGCCAGCAGGGGACAGTATAATTCACCCCTCCACTTT. The full variable domain, its missing parts supplied by reference TRBV2 and TRBJ1-6, is EPEVTQTPSHQVTQMGQEVILRCVPISNHLYFYWYRQILGQKVEFLVSFYNNEISEKSEIFDDQFSVERPDGSNFTLKIRSTKLEDSAMYFCASRGQYNSPLHFGNGTRLTVT.

The rearrangement uses TRBV19 and TRBJ1-1; D unclear. Germline CDR1 and CDR2: LNHDA and SQIVND (reference sequence). The V gene lost 6 bases and the J gene lost 6 bases, with 11 bases spanning the gap. The CDR3 covers 12 residues. In DNA, the CDR3 is TGTGCCAGTAGCGGGAAGGAACCTGAAGCTTTCTTT. Its protein is CASSGKEPEAFF. Complete variable domain (other parts from reference TRBV19 and TRBJ1-1): DGGITQSPKYLFRKEGQNVTLSCEQNLNHDAMYWYRQDPGQGLRLIYYSQIVNDFQKGDIAEGYSVSREKKESFPLTVTSAQKNPTAFYLCASSGKEPEAFFGQGTRLTVV.

The CDR3 is CASSSGGTGRKNIQYF. DNA of the CDR3: TGTGCCAGCAGCTCCGGGGGGACAGGGAGGAAGAACATTCAGTACTTC. The chain is built from TRBV5-5 and TRBJ2-4, with 9 bases lining up with TRBD1. CDR1 is SGHKS, CDR2 YYEKEE, per germline (reference sequence). The ends lost 3 bases at V and 7 bases at J; junction bases unmatched: 11. The CDR3 contains 16 residues.

V usage is TRBV5-1 and J usage is TRBJ2-1; D is ambiguous. The CDR3 consists of 16 residues. V lost 1 base and J 3 bases, leaving 14 bases between the germline ends. CDR1 SGHRS and CDR2 YFSETQ come from the germline V gene. The CDR3 here is CASSLNSGIGYNEQFF. The CDR3 DNA follows: TGCGCCAGCAGCTTGAACTCGGGTATAGGCTACAATGAGCAGTTCTTC.

The chain links TRBV6-1 to TRBJ1-5; 7 bases align to TRBD1. The CDR3 sequence is 13 residues long. Trimming took 4 bases from V and 7 from J; bases not matched to a gene: 4. Germline lookup yields CDR1 MNHNS and CDR2 SASEGT. This CDR3 reads CASSGARGQPQHF. The CDR3 coding sequence is TGTGCCAGCAGTGGGGCCAGGGGGCAGCCCCAGCATTTT.

To note about this clone: Other DNA sequences in the same sample also yield this CDR3. The rearrangement uses TRBV7-2 and TRBJ2-7; D possibly corresponds to TRBD1 (6 bases). The ends were cut back, 6 bases at V and 0 bases at J, with 12 bases in the middle. The CDR3 totals 14 residues. The germline V gene has CDR1 SGHTA and CDR2 FQGNSA. The CDR3 bases are TGTGCCAGCAGGTCCGGACAGCCCTCCTACGAGCAGTACTTC. This encodes CASRSGQPSYEQYF.

This chain joins TRBV6-6 and TRBJ2-7; D is perhaps TRBD1 (6 bases). Trimming stripped 2 bases from V and 3 bases from J, with 8 bases between. The germline V gene encodes CDR1 MNHNY and CDR2 SVGAGI (reference sequence). The CDR3 runs to 13 residues. CDR3 bases: TGTGCCAGCAGTTACGCGGACAGCTACGAGCAGTACTTC. As protein: CASSYADSYEQYF.